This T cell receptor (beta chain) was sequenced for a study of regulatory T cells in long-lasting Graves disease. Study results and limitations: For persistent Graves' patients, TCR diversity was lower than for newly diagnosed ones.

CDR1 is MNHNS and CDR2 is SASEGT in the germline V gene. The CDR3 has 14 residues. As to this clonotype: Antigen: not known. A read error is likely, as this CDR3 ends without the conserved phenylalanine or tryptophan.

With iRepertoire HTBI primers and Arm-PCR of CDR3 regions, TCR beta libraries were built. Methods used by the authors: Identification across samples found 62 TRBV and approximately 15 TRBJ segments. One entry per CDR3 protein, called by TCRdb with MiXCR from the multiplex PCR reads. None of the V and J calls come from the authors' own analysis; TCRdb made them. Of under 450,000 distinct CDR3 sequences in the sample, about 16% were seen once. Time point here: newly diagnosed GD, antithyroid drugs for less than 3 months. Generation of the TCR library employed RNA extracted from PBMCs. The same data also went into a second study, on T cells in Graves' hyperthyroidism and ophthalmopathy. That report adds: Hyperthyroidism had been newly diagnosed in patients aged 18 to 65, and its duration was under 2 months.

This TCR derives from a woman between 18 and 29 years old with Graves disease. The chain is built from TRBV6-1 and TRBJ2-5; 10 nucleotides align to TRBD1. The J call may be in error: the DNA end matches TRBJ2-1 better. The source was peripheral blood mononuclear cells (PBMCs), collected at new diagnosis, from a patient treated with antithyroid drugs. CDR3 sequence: CASSEGTGGNEQFL. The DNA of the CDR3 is TGTGCCAGCAGTGAAGGGACAGGGGGCAATGAGCAGTTCCTC.